The 19 T cell receptor beta chains in this list originate from one sample, sequenced in a study of cytomegalovirus exposure and HLA in healthy donors. With 60 Vbeta and 13 Jbeta primers, the PCR was carried out. Assay: immunoSEQ multiplex PCR; the TCRdb copy retains only in-frame clones and omits some. Found here are under 150,000 clones, more than 60% of them singletons; the top ten hold 8.8%. What was sequenced was PBMCs. The receptors were gathered from a woman aged 45-65 years in good health and CMV-seropositive.

V and J are TRBV15 and TRBJ2-1, with a possible D match to TRBD2 (6 bases). V shed 1 base and J shed 6 bases, with 16 bases lying between them. The CDR3 is 16 residues long. The V gene's germline CDR1 is LNHNV and CDR2 YYDKDF (reference sequence). CDR3 amino acids: CATSRGLQGGGNEQFF. CDR3 bases: TGTGCCACCAGCAGAGGCCTGCAGGGAGGAGGCAATGAGCAGTTCTTC.

The chain uses TRBV28 and TRBJ2-5; 7 positions agree with TRBD1. V lost 3 bases to trimming and J lost 2 bases; unmatched junction nucleotides: 6. Germline V CDR1 and CDR2: MDHEN, SYDVKM. CDR3 length equals 15 residues. Here the CDR3 DNA reads TGTGCCAGCAGTTTTAATGAGGACAGGCAAGAGACCCAGTACTTC. It encodes CASSFNEDRQETQYF.

Concerning this clone: The sample contains more than one DNA sequence encoding this CDR3. V gene TRBV2 combines with J gene TRBJ1-5; D is uncertain. V lost 5 bases and J 7 bases, leaving 12 bases between the germline ends. The CDR3 has 13 residues. Germline-derived CDR1 and CDR2 are SNHLY and FYNNEI. CDR3 coding DNA: TGTGCCAGCAGTAACGGTGGAGGCCAGCCCCAGCATTTT. Translated: CASSNGGGQPQHF.

The chain combines TRBV9 with TRBJ2-6; D perhaps matches TRBD2 (6 bases). This CDR3 region has 16 residues. From germline, CDR1 is SGDLS and CDR2 YYNGEE. Trimming stripped 4 bases from V and 0 bases from J, with 11 bases between. CDR3 protein: CASSPGGVSGANVLTF. In nucleotides, the CDR3 is TGTGCCAGCAGCCCCGGAGGGGTCTCTGGGGCCAACGTCCTGACTTTC.

The chain links TRBV28 to TRBJ1-1; TRBD1 matches 8 bases. Germline CDR1 and CDR2: MDHEN and SYDVKM. The CDR3 consists of 15 residues. J gave up 1 base and V 5 bases, and 6 bases lay outside the gene matches. CDR3 sequence reads: CASSPRTGRNTEAFF. The CDR3 nucleotides are TGTGCCAGCAGTCCCCGGACAGGGAGGAACACTGAAGCTTTCTTT.

Turning to this clone: Other DNA sequences in this sample translate to the same CDR3. V and J are TRBV5-6 and TRBJ2-5, with no clear D. Germline V gene data show CDR1 as SGHDT and CDR2 as YYEEEE. V lost 0 bases and J 3 bases, leaving 6 bases between the germline ends. This CDR3 comprises 13 residues. For the CDR3, the DNA is TGTGCCAGCAGCTTGGAACTTAAAGAGACCCAGTACTTC. Protein: CASSLELKETQYF.

This chain uses TRBV7-6 with TRBJ2-1; TRBD2 agrees at 13 bases. The CDR3 is 16 residues long. Germline lookup yields CDR1 SGHVS and CDR2 FNYEAQ. The J segment lost 6 bases and the V segment lost 5 bases, leaving 7 bases of the junction unmatched. The CDR3 is CASSPRTSGGSNEQFF. For the CDR3, the DNA is TGTGCCAGCAGCCCCCGGACTAGCGGGGGTAGCAATGAGCAGTTCTTC. Looking up the rest from reference TRBV7-6 and TRBJ2-1 gives the full variable domain: GAGVSQSPRYKVTKRGQDVALRCDPISGHVSLYWYRQALGQGPEFLTYFNYEAQQDKSGLPNDRFSAERPEGSISTLTIQRTEQRDSAMYRCASSPRTSGGSNEQFFGPGTRLTVL.

The chain couples TRBV5-4 to TRBJ1-5; weak D call: TRBD1 (5 bases). Germline-derived CDR1 and CDR2 are SGHNT and YYREEE (reference sequence). The CDR3 runs 14 residues. Trimming left V 4 bases short and J 3 bases short, with 11 bases between. The CDR3 loop reads CASSRAGNNQPQHF. The CDR3 DNA is TGTGCCAGCAGCAGGGCAGGGAACAATCAGCCCCAGCATTTT.

This clone was observed a handful of times. This sequence joins TRBV6-5 and TRBJ1-3, with 7 bases fitting TRBD1. The CDR3 has 15 residues. The junction had 7 bases not matched to a gene; V was cut back by 5 bases and J by 3 bases. CDR1 and CDR2 (germline): MNHEY, SVGAGI. CDR3 amino acids: CASSRDSTHGNTIYF. CDR3 nucleotides: TGTGCCAGCAGTCGGGACAGCACTCATGGAAACACCATATATTTT.

The chain uses TRBV28 and TRBJ1-4, with 7 bases fitting TRBD1. There are 14 residues in the CDR3. V dropped 6 bases and J dropped 9; count of bases not matched to a gene: 10. Germline CDR1 is MDHEN and CDR2 is SYDVKM. In DNA form, the CDR3 reads TGTGCCAGCAGCTATACCGGGACAGCACAAAAACTGTTTTTT. Its translation is CASSYTGTAQKLFF.

The rearrangement joins TRBV21-1 to TRBJ2-7; the D call TRBD2 from the table was never checked on the DNA. TRBV21-1 is noted as a pseudogene. The CDR3 is 14 residues long. CDR3 loop: CASSKGRVHYEQYF. The CDR3 DNA reads TGTGCCAGCAGCAAAGGGCGGGTTCACTACGAGCAGTACTTC.

The table lists this clone with a few counts. This chain's CDR3 is CASADRDAFF. The CDR3 nucleotides read TGTGCCAGTGCGGACAGGGACGCTTTCTTT. The chain has TRBV7-2 and TRBJ1-1; TRBD1 matches 8 bases. Germline lookup yields CDR1 SGHTA and CDR2 FQGNSA. V shed 9 bases, J shed 11 bases, and the junction held 5 bases outside the gene matches. This CDR3 comprises 10 residues.

The chain carries TRBV5-4 and TRBJ2-7; 14 bases are shared with TRBD2. The CDR3 is 15 residues long. Germline V gene sequence: CDR1 SGHNT, CDR2 YYREEE (reference sequence). The ends lost 3 bases at V and 4 bases at J; junction bases unmatched: 3. CDR3 sequence reads: CASSSGTSGGYEQYF. The CDR3, as DNA: TGTGCCAGCAGCTCCGGGACTAGCGGGGGTTACGAGCAGTACTTC. The full variable domain, with the rest looked up from reference TRBV5-4 and TRBJ2-7, is ETGVTQSPTHLIKTRGQQVTLRCSSQSGHNTVSWYQQALGQGPQFIFQYYREEENGRGNFPPRFSGLQFPNYSSELNVNALELDDSALYLCASSSGTSGGYEQYFGPGTRLTVT.

This clone was counted only a few times. V is TRBV28 and J is TRBJ2-1, with 7 bases fitting TRBD2. This CDR3 spans 16 amino acids. The ends lost 7 bases at V and 7 bases at J; junction bases unmatched: 16. The germline V gene encodes CDR1 MDHEN and CDR2 SYDVKM. The CDR3 bases are TGTGCCAGCACCCTACTCGTCGGCGGGGGAGGGAATGAGCAGTTCTTC. As protein: CASTLLVGGGGNEQFF.

V is TRBV9 and J is TRBJ2-7; 10 bases map to TRBD1. Germline CDR1 SGDLS, CDR2 YYNGEE. V lost 0 bases to trimming and J lost 7 bases; unmatched junction nucleotides: 10. The CDR3 is 16 amino acids. The CDR3 DNA follows: TGTGCCAGCAGCGTAGACCCGGGGACAGGGGAGAGGGAGCAGTACTTC. Amino acids: CASSVDPGTGEREQYF. Drawing the rest from reference TRBV9 and TRBJ2-7, the complete variable domain is DSGVTQTPKHLITATGQRVTLRCSPRSGDLSVYWYQQSLDQGLQFLIQYYNGEERAKGNILERFSAQQFPDLHSELNLSSLELGDSALYFCASSVDPGTGEREQYFGPGTRLTVT.

The CDR3 loop is CASSIGSGGPGDTQYF. The DNA for the CDR3 is TGTGCCAGTAGTATTGGTAGCGGGGGGCCCGGGGATACGCAGTATTTT. The rearrangement uses TRBV19 and TRBJ2-3; TRBD2 agrees at 10 bases. Trimming at V came to 3 bases and at J to 6 bases, leaving 9 bases not matched to a gene. The CDR3 is 16 residues long. CDR1 LNHDA and CDR2 SQIVND come from the germline V gene (reference sequence).

The rearrangement links TRBV7-9 to TRBJ2-3; D gene uncertain. V was clipped by 2 bases and J by 6 bases, with 6 bases between them. There are 12 residues in the CDR3. CDR1 is SEHNR, CDR2 FQNEAQ, per germline (reference sequence). The CDR3 DNA follows: TGTGCCAGCAGCTTATCTCGTGATACGCAGTATTTT. It encodes CASSLSRDTQYF.

This chain links TRBV5-5 with TRBJ1-5; the match to TRBD1 covers 12 bases. Germline lookup yields CDR1 SGHKS and CDR2 YYEKEE (reference sequence). The CDR3 spans 15 residues. J was trimmed by 7 bases and V by 1 base; bases with no gene match: 3. DNA of the CDR3: TGTGCCAGCAGCTTGCGGGGGACAGGGGGCCAGCCCCAGCATTTT. Translated, it gives CASSLRGTGGQPQHF.

V gene TRBV5-1 combines with J gene TRBJ2-1; possible D gene TRBD2, 7 bases. Trimming took 0 bases from V and 4 from J, leaving 14 bases between them. The CDR3 is 16 residues long. Germline V gives CDR1 SGHRS, CDR2 YFSETQ. CDR3 DNA: TGCGCCAGCAGCTTGGCTGCGGGGGCCGCATACAATGAGCAGTTCTTC. Residues: CASSLAAGAAYNEQFF.